The sequence of this T cell receptor (beta chain) was determined in a study of T cell changes during pregnancy in multiple sclerosis. Trimming at V came to 1 base and at J to 2 bases, leaving 8 bases not matched to a gene. In germline, CDR1 is SEHNR, CDR2 FQNEAQ (reference sequence). The length of the CDR3 is 16 residues. Only in-frame clones appear in the TCRdb table, and some are missing; sequencing was by immunoSEQ multiplex PCR. The sample has tens of thousands of clones, roughly 96% seen once. This clonotype originated in a female donor with multiple sclerosis, enrolled in a pregnancy study. Sequencing was performed on CD8+ T cells from peripheral blood mononuclear cells, taken after pregnancy. The rearrangement links TRBV7-9 to TRBJ2-7; 7 bases line up with TRBD2. The DNA for the CDR3 is TGTGCCAGCAGCTTAGTCAGGCTAGCGGATACCTACGAGCAGTACTTC. It is translated as CASSLVRLADTYEQYF.